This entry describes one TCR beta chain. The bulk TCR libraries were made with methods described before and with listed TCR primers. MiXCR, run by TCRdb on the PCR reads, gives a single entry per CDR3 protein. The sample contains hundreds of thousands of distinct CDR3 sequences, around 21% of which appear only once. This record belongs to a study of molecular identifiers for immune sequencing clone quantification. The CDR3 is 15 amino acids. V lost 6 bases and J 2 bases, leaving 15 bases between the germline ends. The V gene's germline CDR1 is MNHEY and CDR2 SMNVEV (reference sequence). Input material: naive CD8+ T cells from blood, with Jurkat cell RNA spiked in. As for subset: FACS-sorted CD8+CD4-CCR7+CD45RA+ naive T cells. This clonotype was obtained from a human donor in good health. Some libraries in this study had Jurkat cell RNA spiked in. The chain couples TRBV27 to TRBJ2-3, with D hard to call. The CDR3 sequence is CASSSKLTFTDTQYF. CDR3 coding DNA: TGTGCCAGCAGCTCGAAGCTGACTTTCACAGATACGCAGTATTTT.